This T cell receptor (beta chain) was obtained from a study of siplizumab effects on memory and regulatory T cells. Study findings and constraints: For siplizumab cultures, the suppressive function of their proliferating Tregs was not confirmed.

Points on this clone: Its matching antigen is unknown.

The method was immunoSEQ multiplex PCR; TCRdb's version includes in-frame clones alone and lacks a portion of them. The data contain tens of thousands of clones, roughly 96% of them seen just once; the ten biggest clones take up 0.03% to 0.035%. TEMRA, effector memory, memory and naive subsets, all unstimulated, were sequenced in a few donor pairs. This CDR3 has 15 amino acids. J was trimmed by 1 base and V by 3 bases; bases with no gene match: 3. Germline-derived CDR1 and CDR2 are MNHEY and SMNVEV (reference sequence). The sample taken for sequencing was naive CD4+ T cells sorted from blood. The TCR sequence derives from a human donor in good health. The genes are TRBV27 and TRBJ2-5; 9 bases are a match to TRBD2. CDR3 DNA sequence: TGTGCCAGCAGTTTTTTGCGGGGGGGCCAAGAGACCCAGTACTTC. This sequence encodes CASSFLRGGQETQYF.